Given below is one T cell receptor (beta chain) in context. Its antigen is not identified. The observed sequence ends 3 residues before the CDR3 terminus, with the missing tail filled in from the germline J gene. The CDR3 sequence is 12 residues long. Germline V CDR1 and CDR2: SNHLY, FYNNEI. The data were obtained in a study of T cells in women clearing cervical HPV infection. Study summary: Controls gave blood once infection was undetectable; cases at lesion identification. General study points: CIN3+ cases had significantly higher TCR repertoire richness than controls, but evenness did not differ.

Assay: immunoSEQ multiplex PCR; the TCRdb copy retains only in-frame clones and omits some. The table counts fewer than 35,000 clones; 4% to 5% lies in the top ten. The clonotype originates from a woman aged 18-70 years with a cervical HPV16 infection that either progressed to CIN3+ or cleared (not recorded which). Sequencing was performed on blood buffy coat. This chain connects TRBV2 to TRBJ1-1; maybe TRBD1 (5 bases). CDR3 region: CASRGGGSEAFF. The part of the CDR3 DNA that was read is TGTGCCAGCCGCGGCGGGGGGTCGGAA.